Each of the 28 T cell receptor beta chains below was sequenced from the same sample in a study of CD8+ T cells in alopecia areata. The sequencing template was cDNA reverse transcribed from extracted RNA. Some clones are missing from TCRdb's copy, which holds only in-frame ones; the method was immunoSEQ multiplex PCR. The sample has some 170,000 clones; around 64% are singletons. Here the sequenced sample was CD8+ T cells sorted from blood, taken at week 0. The receptors stem from a human donor with alopecia areata.

This chain joins TRBV27 and TRBJ2-7; unclear D gene. Trimming took off 4 bases at V and 3 bases at J, with 13 bases between the two ends. The CDR3 sequence is 14 residues long. The germline V gene has CDR1 MNHEY and CDR2 SMNVEV (reference sequence). This CDR3 is CASSYRADNYEQYF. Written as DNA, the CDR3 is TGTGCCAGCAGTTACCGGGCCGATAACTACGAGCAGTACTTC.

At least ten counts were recorded for this clone. The V and J genes are TRBV27 and TRBJ1-1; no clear D gene. The CDR3 has 15 amino acids. CDR1 and CDR2 (germline): MNHEY, SMNVEV (reference sequence). With 5 bases removed from V and 1 base from J, the gap between germline ends came to 14 bases. In DNA, the CDR3 is TGTGCCAGCAGTCTCACGTCTCGGCCGAACACTGAAGCTTTCTTT. It codes for CASSLTSRPNTEAFF.

This rearrangement joins TRBV23-1 to TRBJ2-7, with 8 nucleotides matching TRBD2. TRBV23-1 has ORF status, its function being uncertain. J gave up 3 bases and V 8 bases, and 6 bases lay outside the gene matches. The CDR3 has 13 residues. The CDR3 DNA reads as TGCGCCAGCCCGGGGGGGTCGAACTACGAGCAGTACTTC. This translates into CASPGGSNYEQYF.

This clone was found a few times. This sequence joins TRBV6-5 and TRBJ2-1, with 9 bases aligning to TRBD1. V trimming: 6 bases; J trimming: 7 bases; junction bases outside the gene matches: 10. Germline V gives CDR1 MNHEY, CDR2 SVGAGI. The CDR3 covers 15 residues. The CDR3 reads CASSSDRGLLNEQFF. The CDR3 DNA reads as TGTGCCAGCAGCTCGGACAGGGGTCTCCTGAATGAGCAGTTCTTC.

DNA of the CDR3: TGCAGCGTTGAAGACCAGGGGGCGAGCACTGAAGCTTTCTTT. It yields the protein CSVEDQGASTEAFF. The J gene is TRBJ1-1, the V gene TRBV29-1; TRBD1 aligns across 8 bases. CDR1 and CDR2 from the germline V gene are SQVTM and ANQGSEA. Losses at the gene ends were 0 bases for V and 4 bases for J; bases not matched to a gene: 4. The CDR3 sequence is 14 residues long.

This clone was observed a handful of times. For the CDR3, the DNA is TGCAGCGTTGGAGGGGGGAGCTCTGGAAACACCATATATTTT. Encoded protein: CSVGGGSSGNTIYF. The V gene is TRBV29-1, the J gene TRBJ1-3, with D possibly being TRBD1 (6 bases). CDR3 size: 14 residues. Trimming removed 4 bases from V and 0 bases from J, with 10 bases in between. The germline CDR1 and CDR2 sequences are SQVTM and ANQGSEA.

A few counts support this clone. V and J are TRBV13 and TRBJ2-1; TRBD2 might be the D (5 bases). Trimming stripped 0 bases from V and 8 bases from J, with 8 bases between. The CDR3 has 13 residues. Germline CDR1 is PRHDT and CDR2 is FYEKMQ (reference sequence). The CDR3 here is CASSLGGSDEQFF. The CDR3 nucleotides read TGTGCCAGCAGCTTAGGGGGGAGCGATGAGCAGTTCTTC.

The chain employs TRBV29-1 and TRBJ2-7; 7 bases line up with TRBD2. Germline CDR1 is SQVTM and CDR2 is ANQGSEA. V was clipped by 4 bases and J by 3 bases; unmatched bases: 12. The CDR3 is 15 amino acids. CDR3 sequence (DNA): TGCAGCGTTGGCGGTCAGGGAGGGGAGTACTACGAGCAGTACTTC. This translates into CSVGGQGGEYYEQYF.

The V call is TRBV6-5, the J call TRBJ1-3, with D hard to call. The germline V gene has CDR1 MNHEY and CDR2 SVGAGI. The ends were cut back, 5 bases at V and 0 bases at J, with 11 bases in the middle. CDR3 length: 15 residues. CDR3 in amino acids: CASSTQSFSGNTIYF. CDR3 bases: TGTGCCAGCAGTACCCAGAGTTTCTCTGGAAACACCATATATTTT.

V usage is TRBV2 and J usage is TRBJ2-4, with 11 bases matching TRBD2. CDR1 and CDR2 from the germline V gene are SNHLY and FYNNEI. The CDR3 runs to 14 residues. V was pared by 10 bases and J by 5 bases, with 7 bases of the junction left unmatched. The CDR3 DNA sequence: TGTGCCATTCTAGCGGGGGGTGGAGAAAACATTCAGTACTTC. Protein product: CAILAGGGENIQYF. Filled out from reference TRBV2 and TRBJ2-4, the complete variable domain reads EPEVTQTPSHQVTQMGQEVILRCVPISNHLYFYWYRQILGQKVEFLVSFYNNEISEKSEIFDDQFSVERPDGSNFTLKIRSTKLEDSAMYFCAILAGGGENIQYFGAGTRLSVL.

The V call is TRBV7-6, the J call TRBJ2-6; D possibly corresponds to TRBD1 (6 bases). The CDR3 covers 17 residues. Germline values: CDR1 SGHVS, CDR2 FNYEAQ. V lost 0 bases to trimming and J lost 1 base, with 10 bases between them. CDR3 in DNA: TGTGCCAGCAGCTTAGCAACTCAGGGGTCTGGGGCCAACGTCCTGACTTTC. Encoded protein: CASSLATQGSGANVLTF.

The count of this clone is one. The chain recombines TRBV7-8 with TRBJ2-3; weak D call: TRBD1 (6 bases). Germline V gene data show CDR1 as SGHVS and CDR2 as FQNEAQ. The CDR3 is made up of 14 amino acids. Between the trimmed V and J ends, which lost 4 bases and 4 bases, there was a span of 12 bases. CDR3: CASSSGVHADTQYF. CDR3 nucleotide sequence: TGTGCCAGCAGCTCAGGGGTACACGCAGATACGCAGTATTTT.

The rearrangement uses TRBV9 and TRBJ1-1; D may be TRBD1 (6 bases). The length of the CDR3 is 15 residues. Deletions cut 3 bases from V and 0 bases from J, with 12 bases between. CDR1 SGDLS and CDR2 YYNGEE come from the germline V gene. CDR3 in amino acids: CASSDNDRLNTEAFF. DNA for the CDR3: TGTGCCAGCAGCGACAATGACAGGCTGAACACTGAAGCTTTCTTT.

The V gene is TRBV10-3, the J gene TRBJ1-2, with D uncertain. V lost 0 bases, J lost 4 bases, and 12 bases lay in between. Germline V gene lookup returns CDR1 ENHRY and CDR2 SYGVKD. The length of the CDR3 is 15 residues. The CDR3 reads CAISESDKTGYGYTF. The CDR3 DNA reads as TGTGCCATCAGTGAGTCCGATAAGACGGGCTATGGCTACACCTTC.

This clone was seen once. This rearrangement joins TRBV29-1 to TRBJ1-2; perhaps TRBD1 as D (5 bases). CDR1 is SQVTM, CDR2 ANQGSEA, per germline. V was shortened by 3 bases and J by 3 bases, with 11 bases between the two germline ends. The CDR3 spans 13 residues. CDR3 coding DNA: TGCAGCGTTGACGACCAGGGTTACTATGGCTACACCTTC. It is translated as CSVDDQGYYGYTF.

V gene TRBV30 combines with J gene TRBJ2-7, with D possibly TRBD1 on 6 matching bases. V lost 1 base and J lost 5, with 18 bases in between. CDR1 GTSNPN and CDR2 SVGIG come from the germline V gene (reference sequence). The CDR3 contains 15 residues. DNA of the CDR3: TGTGCCTGGAGTGAAGGGACATTTATTTCCCACGAGCAGTACTTC. It is translated as CAWSEGTFISHEQYF.

The chain couples TRBV30 to TRBJ2-1; the D gene is possibly TRBD2 (7 bases). The V gene's germline CDR1 is GTSNPN and CDR2 SVGIG (reference sequence). Trimming left V 1 base short and J 6 bases short, with 13 bases between. This CDR3 has 14 amino acids. The CDR3 DNA is TGTGCCTGGAGTGGTGGGGGGGCCTCCAATGAGCAGTTCTTC. Protein: CAWSGGGASNEQFF.

V is TRBV25-1 and J is TRBJ2-7; D might be TRBD1 (6 bases). The CDR3 is 16 residues long. Germline CDR1 reads MGHDK; CDR2 reads SYGVNS. Trimming shortened V by 2 bases and J by 1 base, and 15 bases separated the two germline ends. The CDR3: CASSEGTGTKSYEQYF. CDR3 nucleotides: TGTGCCAGCAGTGAAGGAACTGGGACAAAGTCCTACGAGCAGTACTTC.

Remarks on this clone: Within the sample, other DNA sequences also encode this same CDR3. The chain joins TRBV7-9 to TRBJ2-7; D remains ambiguous. The CDR3 is 12 amino acids. CDR1 and CDR2 from the germline V gene are SEHNR and FQNEAQ (reference sequence). With 3 bases removed from V and 4 bases from J, the gap between germline ends came to 7 bases. The CDR3 is CASSLVLYEQYF. The CDR3 bases are TGTGCCAGCAGCTTGGTGTTATACGAGCAGTACTTC.

The chain employs TRBV6-1 and TRBJ2-7, with D perhaps matching TRBD1 (5 bases). Germline V gene lookup returns CDR1 MNHNS and CDR2 SASEGT. The V end lost 1 base, the J end lost 0 bases, and 10 bases lay between the germline ends. CDR3 size: 15 residues. The CDR3 DNA follows: TGTGCCAGCAGTGAAGGTGCAGGGATCTCCTACGAGCAGTACTTC. This codes for CASSEGAGISYEQYF.

This rearrangement joins TRBV13 to TRBJ1-1, with D possibly matching TRBD1 (5 bases). The CDR3 runs 14 residues. Germline-derived CDR1 and CDR2 are PRHDT and FYEKMQ (reference sequence). Trimming left V 3 bases short and J 5 bases short, with 13 bases between. Written as DNA, the CDR3 is TGTGCCAGCAGCTTGGGTGGGGGGATGACTGAAGCTTTCTTT. Amino acid sequence: CASSLGGGMTEAFF.

A few counts support this clone. The gene calls are TRBV6-5 and TRBJ1-5; no reliable D call. Trimming took off 6 bases at V and 5 bases at J, with 17 bases between the two ends. Germline CDR1 is MNHEY and CDR2 is SVGAGI. CDR3 length equals 15 residues. The CDR3 coding sequence is TGTGCCAGCAGGCCAGAAGGGCTCCCGGATCAGCCCCAGCATTTT. Protein product: CASRPEGLPDQPQHF.

The chain has TRBV2 and TRBJ2-3; 9 bases align to TRBD2. Germline lookup yields CDR1 SNHLY and CDR2 FYNNEI. The junction had 12 bases not matched to a gene; V was cut back by 3 bases and J by 2 bases. The CDR3 consists of 18 residues. The CDR3 nucleotides are TGTGCCAGCAGTGACCCCTTAGGACTAGCGTCCTACACAGATACGCAGTATTTT. Amino acid sequence: CASSDPLGLASYTDTQYF. Supplemented by reference TRBV2 and TRBJ2-3, the full variable domain reads EPEVTQTPSHQVTQMGQEVILRCVPISNHLYFYWYRQILGQKVEFLVSFYNNEISEKSEIFDDQFSVERPDGSNFTLKIRSTKLEDSAMYFCASSDPLGLASYTDTQYFGPGTRLTVL.

The genes are TRBV13 and TRBJ2-7; D possibly corresponds to TRBD2 (7 bases). Trimming took off 4 bases at V and 2 bases at J, with 15 bases between the two ends. CDR3 length: 15 amino acids. Germline V gene lookup returns CDR1 PRHDT and CDR2 FYEKMQ (reference sequence). The CDR3 DNA is TGTGCCAGCAGCTCCGGTGGGGGGGCGACCTACGAGCAGTACTTC. Translation: CASSSGGGATYEQYF.

Notes on this clone: Other DNA sequences in the same sample also yield this CDR3. V gene TRBV27 combines with J gene TRBJ1-1, with D possibly TRBD1 on 5 matching bases. Per the germline V gene, CDR1 is MNHEY and CDR2 is SMNVEV (reference sequence). V was clipped by 0 bases and J by 2 bases, with 7 bases between them. The CDR3 covers 14 residues. The CDR3 DNA sequence: TGTGCCAGCAGTTTATCGGGGGGAAACACTGAAGCTTTCTTT. This codes for CASSLSGGNTEAFF.

The V call is TRBV4-1, the J call TRBJ2-7; 8 bases are a match to TRBD2. Trimming cost V 6 bases and J 2 bases; bases outside gene matches: 12. Per germline, CDR1 MGHRA and CDR2 YSYEKL. The CDR3 is 16 residues long. CDR3 DNA sequence: TGCGCCAGCAGTGTCACCAATTTAGCGGGGACCTACGAGCAGTACTTC. This gives the protein CASSVTNLAGTYEQYF.

The V and J genes are TRBV29-1 and TRBJ2-1; no clear D. Germline loops: CDR1 SQVTM, CDR2 ANQGSEA. The CDR3 consists of 11 residues. Trimming left V 4 bases short and J 5 bases short, with 6 bases between. The CDR3 sequence is CSVVQHNEQFF. CDR3 nucleotides: TGCAGCGTTGTACAGCACAATGAGCAGTTCTTC.

This clone showed up just once. The V gene is TRBV4-1, the J gene TRBJ2-1, with 9 nucleotides matching TRBD1. CDR1 and CDR2 (germline): MGHRA, YSYEKL. The CDR3 length is 16 residues. Germline trimming cut 1 base from V and 6 bases from J; bases unmatched to any gene: 7. The CDR3 loop is CASSQAGTGSGNEQFF. The CDR3 DNA sequence: TGCGCCAGCAGCCAAGCGGGGACAGGGTCGGGCAATGAGCAGTTCTTC.